One TCR beta chain is described in this entry. The sample belongs to a study of blood T cells in healthy people across ages. Germline-derived CDR1 and CDR2 are SGDLS and YYNGEE. V lost 0 bases, J lost 8 bases, and 32 bases lay in between. This CDR3 spans 20 amino acids. Extracted total RNA amounted to at least 5.5 micrograms for each sample. PCR was performed a second time for about 6 to 12 cycles using a sample-barcoded 5' primer and a J-beta primer mix. With 12 random nucleotides, a template-switch adaptor tagged each individual cDNA molecule. Each CDR3 protein is one row after TCRdb ran MiXCR on the 5' RACE reads. Altogether 1.8 million or so distinct CDR3 sequences are present, approximately 40% being singletons, with the ten largest covering 23%.

The sample taken for sequencing was blood. The chain carries TRBV9 and TRBJ1-2; perhaps TRBD1 as D (6 bases). The TCR was taken from a human donor in good health. This CDR3 is CASSVEFLVPGEFGFRGYTF. As DNA, the CDR3 is TGTGCCAGCAGCGTAGAATTCTTGGTGCCAGGGGAGTTTGGGTTCCGGGGCTACACCTTC.